A single sample gave rise to the 28 T cell receptor beta chains below, sequenced in a study of blood T cell repertoires in COVID-19. The repertoire was sequenced with immunoSEQ multiplex PCR; TCRdb's copy has only in-frame clones and lacks some. In the table there are tens of thousands of clones, roughly 90% of which are singletons. Sequencing input: peripheral blood. Every receptor here comes from a human donor in a cohort sampled during active COVID-19.

DNA for the CDR3: TGTGCCAGCAGCCAACAGGGGTCCTACGAGCAGTACTTC. Its protein is CASSQQGSYEQYF. The chain joins TRBV11-2 to TRBJ2-7; TRBD1 matches 7 bases. Germline V gene data show CDR1 as SGHAT and CDR2 as FQNNGV. V dropped 5 bases and J dropped 1; count of bases not matched to a gene: 2. This CDR3 contains 13 residues.

The chain recombines TRBV3-1 (or the pseudogene TRBV3-2) with TRBJ2-7; no firm D call. Germline assignment: CDR1 LGHDT and CDR2 YNNKEL (reference sequence). Trimming removed 1 base at V and 3 bases at J, with 4 bases between. CDR3 length: 12 amino acids. As DNA, the CDR3 is TGTGCCAGCAGCCAAGCTTACTACGAGCAGTACTTC. This encodes CASSQAYYEQYF.

This clone is a singleton in its sample. This sequence joins TRBV4-1 and TRBJ1-5; D is possibly TRBD1 (5 bases). The CDR3 is made up of 16 amino acids. V was trimmed by 0 bases and J by 7 bases, leaving 16 bases between them. CDR1 is MGHRA and CDR2 is YSYEKL in the germline V gene. The CDR3 region has the DNA TGCGCCAGCAGCCAAGAGCTTGGCAGGGCACTCCAGCCCCAGCATTTT. Translated, it gives CASSQELGRALQPQHF.

The rearrangement uses TRBV7-6 and TRBJ1-4, with 7 bases matching TRBD1. V shed 5 bases and J 6 bases; nucleotides not matched to a gene: 12. Germline CDR1 and CDR2: SGHVS and FNYEAQ. CDR3 size: 16 residues. CDR3 nucleotide sequence: TGTGCCAGCAGCGCCCCCCAGGCAGGGGGAGATGAAAAACTGTTTTTT. Protein sequence: CASSAPQAGGDEKLFF. Looking up the rest from reference TRBV7-6 and TRBJ1-4 gives the full variable domain: GAGVSQSPRYKVTKRGQDVALRCDPISGHVSLYWYRQALGQGPEFLTYFNYEAQQDKSGLPNDRFSAERPEGSISTLTIQRTEQRDSAMYRCASSAPQAGGDEKLFFGSGTQLSVL.

This chain connects TRBV19 to TRBJ1-5, with D perhaps matching TRBD1 (5 bases). The CDR3 extends over 14 amino acids. The germline CDR1 and CDR2 sequences are LNHDA and SQIVND (reference sequence). The V gene lost 5 bases and the J gene lost 7 bases, with 15 bases spanning the gap. DNA of the CDR3: TGTGCCAGTAGTGGGCAGGGTCGTGGGCAGCCCCAGCATTTT. This gives the protein CASSGQGRGQPQHF.

The rearrangement joins TRBV2 to TRBJ2-3; a weak D match, TRBD2 (6 bases). This CDR3 is built from 16 residues. Germline-derived CDR1 and CDR2 are SNHLY and FYNNEI. Trimming removed 6 bases from V and 6 bases from J, with 22 bases in between. This chain's CDR3 is CASSAPSVTRKDTQYF. The CDR3 coding sequence is TGTGCCAGCAGCGCCCCTAGCGTTACCCGTAAGGATACGCAGTATTTT.

The rearrangement joins TRBV6-5 to TRBJ1-3; D possibly corresponds to TRBD1 (5 bases). The CDR3 has 14 residues. Germline assignment: CDR1 MNHEY and CDR2 SVGAGI. V was clipped by 5 bases and J by 4 bases, with 12 bases between them. CDR3: CASSPPGYGNTIYF. In nucleotides, the CDR3 is TGTGCCAGCAGTCCCCCAGGGTACGGAAACACCATATATTTT.

The chain joins TRBV10-2 to TRBJ1-1, with TRBD1 as a possible D gene (5 bases). Trimming shortened V by 0 bases and J by 7 bases, and 12 bases separated the two germline ends. The CDR3 covers 14 residues. Germline V lookup: CDR1 WSHSY, CDR2 SAAADI. The CDR3, as DNA: TGCGCCAGCAGTGAGTCGGGGCTGGGCCGTGAAGCTTTCTTT. Its translation: CASSESGLGREAFF.

CDR3: CASSLTSNRDYEQYF. CDR3 nucleotide sequence: TGTGCCAGCAGCTTAACGTCGAACAGGGACTACGAGCAGTACTTC. The chain uses TRBV7-3 and TRBJ2-7, with D maybe TRBD1 (6 bases). The germline V gene has CDR1 SGHTA and CDR2 FQGTGA. The CDR3 extends over 15 amino acids. V was shortened by 0 bases and J by 3 bases, with 12 bases between the two germline ends.

The chain couples TRBV5-6 to TRBJ2-3; D might be TRBD2 (6 bases). V lost 2 bases and J lost 0, with 10 bases in between. The germline V gene has CDR1 SGHDT and CDR2 YYEEEE. The CDR3 extends over 15 amino acids. The CDR3 nucleotides read TGTGCCAGCAGCTTTCTGGGACTTAGCACAGATACGCAGTATTTT. Translated: CASSFLGLSTDTQYF. The whole variable domain, filled in from reference TRBV5-6 and TRBJ2-3, reads DAGVTQSPTHLIKTRGQQVTLRCSPKSGHDTVSWYQQALGQGPQFIFQYYEEEERQRGNFPDRFSGHQFPNYSSELNVNALLLGDSALYLCASSFLGLSTDTQYFGPGTRLTVL.

CDR3 amino acids: CASSQSRPQGPEGMNTEAFF. CDR3 DNA: TGCGCCAGCAGTCAATCGCGACCTCAGGGTCCGGAGGGAATGAACACTGAAGCTTTCTTT. The genes are TRBV23-1 and TRBJ1-1, with D possibly matching TRBD1 (5 bases). TRBV23-1 is an ORF, with its function uncertain. V dropped 0 bases and J dropped 0 bases, with 23 bases sitting between them. This CDR3 spans 20 amino acids.

This clone was observed a single time. The CDR3 nucleotides are TGTGCCAGCAGCTTAGCGGGACTAGAAGAAGAGACCCAGTACTTC. Amino acid sequence: CASSLAGLEEETQYF. This chain links TRBV7-2 with TRBJ2-5; 8 nucleotides align to TRBD2. This CDR3 is built from 15 residues. Germline CDR1 SGHTA, CDR2 FQGNSA. Germline trimming cut 0 bases from V and 3 bases from J; bases unmatched to any gene: 3.

This chain joins TRBV9 and TRBJ1-3; D is ambiguous. This CDR3 contains 14 residues. CDR1 SGDLS and CDR2 YYNGEE come from the germline V gene. The V end lost 2 bases, the J end lost 0 bases, and 6 bases lay between the germline ends. The CDR3 DNA sequence: TGTGCCAGCAGCGTCCACAACTCTGGAAACACCATATATTTT. Protein sequence: CASSVHNSGNTIYF.

The chain is built from TRBV14 and TRBJ2-1; the D gene is possibly TRBD2 (6 bases). Germline-derived CDR1 and CDR2 are SGHDN and FVKESK. V was clipped by 0 bases and J by 4 bases, with 13 bases between them. The CDR3 is 16 residues long. The CDR3 region is CASSQDWAGSYNEQFF. In nucleotides, the CDR3 is TGTGCCAGCAGCCAAGATTGGGCGGGATCGTACAATGAGCAGTTCTTC.

This clone showed up just once. The rearrangement uses TRBV9 and TRBJ2-5, with 8 nucleotides matching TRBD1. CDR3 size: 14 residues. Trimming took 4 bases from V and 5 from J; bases not matched to a gene: 7. CDR1 and CDR2 (germline): SGDLS, YYNGEE. In DNA, the CDR3 is TGTGCCAGCAGCTGGTCAGGGGGCGAGGAGACCCAGTACTTC. Protein sequence: CASSWSGGEETQYF.

The chain links TRBV2 to TRBJ2-1; 14 nucleotides agree with TRBD2. Germline V gene lookup returns CDR1 SNHLY and CDR2 FYNNEI. J lost 8 bases, V lost 6 bases, and 3 bases had no gene match. The CDR3 spans 14 residues. CDR3 residues: CASRTSGRDYEQFF. The CDR3 DNA is TGTGCCAGCAGGACTAGCGGGAGGGACTATGAGCAGTTCTTC. Combining the CDR3 with reference TRBV2 and TRBJ2-1 gives the whole variable domain EPEVTQTPSHQVTQMGQEVILRCVPISNHLYFYWYRQILGQKVEFLVSFYNNEISEKSEIFDDQFSVERPDGSNFTLKIRSTKLEDSAMYFCASRTSGRDYEQFFGPGTRLTVL.

V usage is TRBV11-3 and J usage is TRBJ2-1, with 8 bases identical to TRBD2. This CDR3 comprises 16 residues. Germline V lookup: CDR1 SGHNT, CDR2 YENEEA. Trimming at V came to 3 bases and at J to 2 bases, leaving 6 bases not matched to a gene. The DNA for the CDR3 is TGTGCCAGCAGCTTTATAAGCGGGAGTACCTACAATGAGCAGTTCTTC. Protein: CASSFISGSTYNEQFF.

The rearrangement links TRBV27 to TRBJ2-3, with D possibly being TRBD1 (8 bases). Germline V gives CDR1 MNHEY, CDR2 SMNVEV (reference sequence). The germline V and J ends were trimmed by 6 bases and 2 bases, with 18 bases remaining between them. The CDR3 runs 16 residues. The CDR3 region has the DNA TGTGCCAGCAGGCCTCAACAGGGGGGGATCACAGATACGCAGTATTTT. Amino acids: CASRPQQGGITDTQYF.

V and J are TRBV3-1 (or the pseudogene TRBV3-2) and TRBJ2-5; 7 bases fit TRBD2. Germline V lookup: CDR1 LGHDT, CDR2 YNNKEL (reference sequence). CDR3 length: 13 amino acids. V was pared by 4 bases and J by 4 bases, with 3 bases of the junction left unmatched. CDR3 amino acids: CASSPGGRETQYF. Here the CDR3 DNA reads TGTGCCAGCAGCCCGGGCGGGAGAGAGACCCAGTACTTC.

V and J are TRBV28 and TRBJ1-1; TRBD1 might be the D (5 bases). V lost 2 bases, J lost 3 bases, and 7 bases lay in between. CDR1 is MDHEN, CDR2 SYDVKM, per germline. The CDR3 loop spans 13 amino acids. CDR3 sequence reads: CASSLRGDTEAFF. CDR3 nucleotide sequence: TGTGCCAGCAGTTTACGGGGGGACACTGAAGCTTTCTTT.

This chain joins TRBV2 and TRBJ2-1, with D perhaps matching TRBD2 (6 bases). CDR1 and CDR2 from the germline V gene are SNHLY and FYNNEI. The V and J ends lost 4 bases and 5 bases respectively, with 12 bases between them. This CDR3 has 14 amino acids. The CDR3, as DNA: TGTGCCAGCAGTGGCGGGACCAATAACAATGAGCAGTTCTTC. Amino acids: CASSGGTNNNEQFF. Using reference TRBV2 and TRBJ2-1 for the parts outside the CDR3, the full variable domain is EPEVTQTPSHQVTQMGQEVILRCVPISNHLYFYWYRQILGQKVEFLVSFYNNEISEKSEIFDDQFSVERPDGSNFTLKIRSTKLEDSAMYFCASSGGTNNNEQFFGPGTRLTVL.

This clone was seen just once. V is TRBV5-1 and J is TRBJ1-3; a weak D match, TRBD1 (6 bases). The germline gives CDR1 SGHRS, CDR2 YFSETQ. Trimming pared 0 bases from V and 4 bases from J, leaving 8 bases between. There are 14 residues in the CDR3. The CDR3 bases are TGCGCCAGCAGCTTGGACAGGGAAGGAAACACCATATATTTT. Translation gives CASSLDREGNTIYF.

The chain employs TRBV29-1 and TRBJ1-5, with 8 bases matching TRBD1. The CDR3 extends over 13 amino acids. V lost 5 bases and J lost 3; bases outside the gene matches: 3. The germline V gene encodes CDR1 SQVTM and CDR2 ANQGSEA. The chain's CDR3 is CSVTGGINQPQHF. The CDR3 DNA is TGCAGCGTTACAGGGGGAATCAATCAGCCCCAGCATTTT.

The V call is TRBV9, the J call TRBJ2-7, with 12 positions matching TRBD2. J was trimmed by 2 bases and V by 4 bases; bases with no gene match: 7. In germline, CDR1 is SGDLS, CDR2 YYNGEE. The CDR3 is 16 residues long. CDR3 coding DNA: TGTGCCAGCAGCAACCCTAGGACTAGCGGGACCTACGAGCAGTACTTC. This translates into CASSNPRTSGTYEQYF.

This chain connects TRBV2 to TRBJ2-1; D perhaps matches TRBD2 (6 bases). Germline assignment: CDR1 SNHLY and CDR2 FYNNEI. V dropped 5 bases and J dropped 5 bases, with 19 bases sitting between them. CDR3 length equals 16 residues. DNA of the CDR3: TGTGCCAGCAGTCTCACCGGGACTGAACCTGACAATGAGCAGTTCTTC. Its protein product is CASSLTGTEPDNEQFF.

The rearrangement uses TRBV7-3 and TRBJ2-2; the match to TRBD2 covers 9 bases. V gave up 2 bases and J gave up 5 bases; unmatched junction bases: 9. This CDR3 region has 17 residues. Germline loops: CDR1 SGHTA, CDR2 FQGTGA. CDR3 in amino acids: CASSLLGALAGTGELFF. For the CDR3, the DNA is TGTGCCAGCAGCTTATTAGGGGCCCTAGCGGGAACCGGGGAGCTGTTTTTT.

This sequence joins TRBV7-3 and TRBJ2-7; a possible D gene is TRBD1 (5 bases). This CDR3 is built from 13 residues. The germline V and J ends were trimmed by 0 bases and 6 bases, with 9 bases remaining between them. Germline V gives CDR1 SGHTA, CDR2 FQGTGA. The CDR3 loop is CASSLTSQGEQYF. DNA of the CDR3: TGTGCCAGCAGCTTAACGTCCCAGGGCGAGCAGTACTTC.

The J gene is TRBJ2-5, the V gene TRBV2; 11 bases match TRBD2. CDR3 length: 12 amino acids. V lost 9 bases to trimming and J lost 4 bases; unmatched junction nucleotides: 1. Germline V lookup: CDR1 SNHLY, CDR2 FYNNEI. The CDR3 DNA follows: TGTGCCAGTCTAGCGGGGGGAGAGACCCAGTACTTC. Protein: CASLAGGETQYF.